Below, 26 T cell receptor beta chains from the same sample are listed, as sequenced in a study of T cell responses to AZD1222 COVID-19 vaccine. Data came from immunoSEQ multiplex PCR; TCRdb stores just in-frame clones and leaves some out. In the table there are roughly 25,000 clones, around 87% of which are singletons. The material was peripheral blood, obtained 28 days after the second AZD1222 dose. The source of these receptors is an adult who received the AZD1222 COVID-19 vaccine.

This chain connects TRBV30 to TRBJ1-1, with D uncertain. The V end was cut by 2 bases, the J end by 0 bases, with 10 bases between. Looked up from germline, CDR1 is GTSNPN and CDR2 is SVGIG (reference sequence). The CDR3 consists of 14 residues. CDR3 nucleotide sequence: TGTGCCTGGAGTAGGGCATTAATGAACACTGAAGCTTTCTTT. As protein: CAWSRALMNTEAFF.

This rearrangement joins TRBV3-1 (or the pseudogene TRBV3-2) to TRBJ2-7; TRBD2 matches 10 bases. Losses at the gene ends were 1 base for V and 3 bases for J; bases not matched to a gene: 9. Germline V gene data show CDR1 as LGHDT and CDR2 as YNNKEL (reference sequence). CDR3 length equals 17 residues. As DNA, the CDR3 is TGTGCCAGCAGCCAAGCCAGCGGGGGGGCCAATGTCTACGAGCAGTACTTC. Its protein is CASSQASGGANVYEQYF.

This rearrangement joins TRBV7-3 to TRBJ2-6; the match to TRBD2 covers 14 bases. The CDR3 consists of 20 residues. The germline V gene has CDR1 SGHTA and CDR2 FQGTGA. The V segment lost 0 bases and the J segment 0 bases; nucleotides outside the gene matches: 4. The CDR3 region is CASSLTKGLAGVSGANVLTF. CDR3 nucleotide sequence: TGTGCCAGCAGCTTAACGAAGGGACTAGCGGGAGTCTCTGGGGCCAACGTCCTGACTTTC.

CDR3 amino acids: CASTRSGQGRVQDGYTF. CDR3 bases: TGTGCCAGCACTCGCTCCGGACAGGGGAGGGTCCAGGATGGCTACACCTTC. The chain carries TRBV28 and TRBJ1-2; 9 positions agree with TRBD1. Per the germline V gene, CDR1 is MDHEN and CDR2 is SYDVKM. Trimming took 7 bases from V and 6 from J; bases not matched to a gene: 18. The CDR3 is 17 residues long.

CDR3 protein: CASSLSGYEQYF. The CDR3 DNA reads TGTGCCAGCAGTTTAAGCGGTTACGAGCAGTACTTC. This sequence joins TRBV28 and TRBJ2-7; TRBD2 is a possible D gene (5 bases). The V end lost 2 bases, the J end lost 4 bases, and 6 bases lay between the germline ends. Germline CDR1 reads MDHEN; CDR2 reads SYDVKM. The length of the CDR3 is 12 residues.

Only one count was recorded for this clone. The CDR3 loop is CASSYQDGNTIYF. CDR3 nucleotide sequence: TGTGCCAGCAGTTACCAGGACGGAAACACCATATATTTT. The chain recombines TRBV6-5 with TRBJ1-3; D remains ambiguous. The germline V gene has CDR1 MNHEY and CDR2 SVGAGI. The CDR3 has 13 amino acids. The V end was cut by 2 bases, the J end by 4 bases, with 6 bases between.

V usage is TRBV30 and J usage is TRBJ2-7; D gene ambiguous. Per germline, CDR1 GTSNPN and CDR2 SVGIG (reference sequence). CDR3 length: 11 amino acids. The germline V and J ends were trimmed by 7 bases and 5 bases, with 12 bases remaining between them. For the CDR3, the DNA is TGTGCCTACCAATGGGCCGACGAGCAGTACTTC. It codes for CAYQWADEQYF.

J is TRBJ2-2 and V is TRBV6-2 or TRBV6-3; D gene ambiguous. CDR1 and CDR2 from the germline V gene are MNHEY and SVGEGT. This CDR3 has 13 amino acids. V was trimmed by 5 bases and J by 6 bases, leaving 10 bases between them. CDR3: CASSQARPGELFF. CDR3 nucleotide sequence: TGTGCCAGCAGTCAAGCTAGGCCCGGGGAGCTGTTTTTT.

The CDR3 DNA follows: TGTGCCATCAGTGACCCGCGGAGTGTTAATGAAAAACTGTTTTTT. It is translated as CAISDPRSVNEKLFF. The chain recombines TRBV10-3 with TRBJ1-4; D is ambiguous. CDR1 and CDR2 from the germline V gene are ENHRY and SYGVKD. The CDR3 length is 15 residues. The V gene lost 3 bases and the J gene lost 4 bases, with 12 bases spanning the gap.

The chain joins TRBV6-6 to TRBJ2-5; 12 nucleotides match TRBD2. The germline V gene encodes CDR1 MNHNY and CDR2 SVGAGI (reference sequence). Trimming removed 5 bases from V and 4 bases from J; junction bases left unmatched: 14. The CDR3 contains 18 residues. The CDR3 coding sequence is TGTGCCAGCAGTCCAGAGCTAGCGGGAGGGAGAAACGGAGAGACCCAGTACTTC. It translates to CASSPELAGGRNGETQYF.

The chain employs TRBV7-9 and TRBJ2-6; 7 nucleotides match TRBD1. The germline CDR1 and CDR2 sequences are SEHNR and FQNEAQ (reference sequence). The CDR3 extends over 19 amino acids. The trim removed 3 bases at V and 0 bases at J, leaving 11 bases unmatched. CDR3 nucleotides: TGTGCCAGCAGCTTTGTTCTCGGGACAGCCCCCTCTGGGGCCAACGTCCTGACTTTC. Residues: CASSFVLGTAPSGANVLTF.

For the CDR3, the DNA is TGTGCCTGTGCGGGACTCATGAACACTGAAGCTTTCTTT. Its translation: CACAGLMNTEAFF. The rearrangement joins TRBV30 to TRBJ1-1; TRBD1 might be the D (5 bases). V was trimmed by 6 bases and J by 0 bases, leaving 11 bases between them. From germline, CDR1 is GTSNPN and CDR2 SVGIG (reference sequence). This CDR3 has 13 residues.

V is TRBV19 and J is TRBJ2-2; D possibly matches TRBD1 or TRBD2 (6 bases each). Germline lookup yields CDR1 LNHDA and CDR2 SQIVND (reference sequence). This CDR3 is built from 13 residues. V was cut by 4 bases and J by 4 bases, with 7 bases left in between. The CDR3 reads CASSTGATGELFF. CDR3 coding DNA: TGTGCCAGTAGTACGGGGGCCACCGGGGAGCTGTTTTTT.

The chain combines TRBV19 with TRBJ1-5, with a possible D match to TRBD1 (5 bases). Trimming cost V 8 bases and J 4 bases, with 12 bases left between them. The CDR3 has 13 residues. The germline CDR1 and CDR2 sequences are LNHDA and SQIVND (reference sequence). The chain's CDR3 is CASGTPWNQPQHF. CDR3 coding DNA: TGTGCCAGTGGGACCCCTTGGAATCAGCCCCAGCATTTT. Together with reference TRBV19 and TRBJ1-5, the CDR3 gives the full variable domain: DGGITQSPKYLFRKEGQNVTLSCEQNLNHDAMYWYRQDPGQGLRLIYYSQIVNDFQKGDIAEGYSVSREKKESFPLTVTSAQKNPTAFYLCASGTPWNQPQHFGDGTRLSIL.

The chain links TRBV5-1 to TRBJ1-1, with 7 bases matching TRBD1. This CDR3 region has 17 residues. V shed 0 bases, J shed 4 bases, and the junction held 12 bases outside the gene matches. Germline V gives CDR1 SGHRS, CDR2 YFSETQ. This CDR3 reads CASSLEQGTSISTEAFF. The DNA of the CDR3 is TGCGCCAGCAGCTTGGAACAGGGGACGAGTATTAGCACTGAAGCTTTCTTT.

The rearrangement joins TRBV2 to TRBJ2-5, with D tentatively TRBD2 (5 bases). The germline V gene has CDR1 SNHLY and CDR2 FYNNEI. This CDR3 contains 14 residues. The V end lost 4 bases, the J end lost 1 base, and 10 bases lay between the germline ends. The CDR3 protein is CASSAGFLQETQYF. Here the CDR3 DNA reads TGTGCCAGCAGTGCGGGGTTCCTCCAAGAGACCCAGTACTTC. Full variable domain (remainder filled in from reference TRBV2 and TRBJ2-5): EPEVTQTPSHQVTQMGQEVILRCVPISNHLYFYWYRQILGQKVEFLVSFYNNEISEKSEIFDDQFSVERPDGSNFTLKIRSTKLEDSAMYFCASSAGFLQETQYFGPGTRLLVL.

This chain connects TRBV5-1 to TRBJ1-2, with TRBD1 identical over 8 bases. This CDR3 region has 16 residues. With 4 bases clipped from V and 4 bases from J, the junction kept 12 bases outside the gene matches. Germline lookup yields CDR1 SGHRS and CDR2 YFSETQ. This CDR3 is CASSQAGGQVVYGYTF. The DNA of the CDR3 is TGCGCCAGCAGCCAGGCCGGGGGACAGGTGGTCTATGGCTACACCTTC.

This clone showed up just a few times. This rearrangement joins TRBV19 to TRBJ1-5; D remains ambiguous. From germline, CDR1 is LNHDA and CDR2 SQIVND (reference sequence). Trimming shortened V by 3 bases and J by 0 bases, and 12 bases separated the two germline ends. CDR3 length: 16 residues. Here the CDR3 DNA reads TGTGCCAGTAGTATCCTCGGGAGTTATAGCAATCAGCCCCAGCATTTT. Its protein is CASSILGSYSNQPQHF.

This sequence joins TRBV30 and TRBJ1-5; D is perhaps TRBD1 (5 bases). The CDR3 extends over 13 amino acids. Germline CDR1 and CDR2: GTSNPN and SVGIG (reference sequence). V lost 5 bases to trimming and J lost 6 bases, with 14 bases between them. Written as DNA, the CDR3 is TGTGCCTGGGGCCAAGGGGTCGCTCAGCCCCAGCATTTT. It is translated as CAWGQGVAQPQHF.

This clone has more than one count but fewer than ten. The CDR3 bases are TGTGCCAGCAGCGCTCGACAGGGGCCACTCTATGGCTACACCTTC. It encodes CASSARQGPLYGYTF. The chain has TRBV7-3 and TRBJ1-2, with TRBD1 matching over 8 bases. The CDR3 contains 15 residues. CDR1 SGHTA and CDR2 FQGTGA come from the germline V gene. After removal of 5 bases from V and 4 bases from J, the junction contained 9 bases not matched to a gene.

The V and J genes are TRBV18 and TRBJ1-5; unclear D gene. The CDR3 spans 14 residues. Germline CDR1 KGHSH, CDR2 LQKENI. V was pared by 4 bases and J by 4 bases, with 11 bases between. The CDR3 nucleotides read TGTGCCAGCTCACTTTACAGCGAGAATCAGCCCCAGCATTTT. This sequence encodes CASSLYSENQPQHF.

V is TRBV19 and J is TRBJ2-7, with 7 bases matching TRBD1. This CDR3 spans 15 amino acids. Germline V gene data show CDR1 as LNHDA and CDR2 as SQIVND (reference sequence). J gave up 4 bases and V 1 base, and 7 bases lay outside the gene matches. CDR3 sequence: CASSIVGTASYEQYF. CDR3 nucleotides: TGTGCCAGTAGTATAGTTGGGACAGCGAGTTACGAGCAGTACTTC.

This sequence joins TRBV30 and TRBJ2-5; D is ambiguous. CDR1 and CDR2 from the germline V gene are GTSNPN and SVGIG (reference sequence). Trimming pared 0 bases from V and 5 bases from J, leaving 7 bases between. The CDR3 runs to 12 residues. The CDR3 DNA sequence: TGTGCCTGGAGTGTACTGGCGGAGACCCAGTACTTC. This gives the protein CAWSVLAETQYF.

This rearrangement joins TRBV18 to TRBJ1-3, with D tentatively TRBD1 (5 bases). Germline CDR1 reads KGHSH; CDR2 reads LQKENI. The CDR3 extends over 14 amino acids. The germline V and J ends were trimmed by 3 bases and 4 bases, with 10 bases remaining between them. The CDR3 DNA is TGTGCCAGCTCACCCCAGGGAGGCGGAAACACCATATATTTT. It encodes CASSPQGGGNTIYF. Full variable domain (outside the CDR3, taken from reference TRBV18 and TRBJ1-3): NAGVMQNPRHLVRRRGQEARLRCSPMKGHSHVYWYRQLPEEGLKFMVYLQKENIIDESGMPKERFSAEFPKEGPSILRIQQVVRGDSAAYFCASSPQGGGNTIYFGEGSWLTVV.

The chain links TRBV7-3 to TRBJ2-1; no clear D gene. This CDR3 region has 13 residues. V was clipped by 5 bases and J by 3 bases, with 8 bases between them. Looked up from germline, CDR1 is SGHTA and CDR2 is FQGTGA. CDR3 in DNA: TGTGCCAGCAGCCCCGGAAGCTACAATGAGCAGTTCTTC. It encodes CASSPGSYNEQFF.

V usage is TRBV24-1 and J usage is TRBJ1-1, with D hard to call. The CDR3 is made up of 16 amino acids. The germline V gene has CDR1 KGHDR and CDR2 SFDVKD. V lost 1 base, J lost 4 bases, and 15 bases lay in between. CDR3 bases: TGTGCCACCAGTGATTTTCTGGTCCGTGAGGGCACTGAAGCTTTCTTT. This encodes CATSDFLVREGTEAFF.